This section outlines one T cell receptor beta chain sequence together with its context. This clone has more than one count but fewer than ten. No antigen is known for it. Base qualities are missing; no much larger clone stands one base away. The library relied on the immunoSEQ multiplex PCR assay. For the multiplex PCR, a mixture combining 60 forward primers for TCR Vbeta segments and 13 reverse primers for TCR Jbeta segments was used. The CDR3 region of rearranged TCR beta genes was amplified from genomic DNA by a multiplex PCR assay. The amplified TCR beta libraries were sequenced on the Illumina HiSeq System as 87-base-pair reads. Per the source publication's procedure: In a later analysis, 77 million or so unique TCR beta chains were counted across the roughly 670 repertoires, and around 11 million of these chains were shared by at least two donors. A nearest-neighbor algorithm error-corrected the raw reads and collapsed the reads into unique sequences, merging closely related sequences to remove PCR and sequencing errors. V, D and J gene segments were assigned by aligning CDR3 sequences to IMGT reference sequences. For a sequence to be retained, a match of at least six nucleotides was required to both a V gene segment and a J gene segment. A rearrangement counted as productive if the CDR3 had no stop codons and remained in frame with V and J, and every other rearrangement counted as non-productive. CDR3 was defined by IMGT convention, running from the second conserved V-encoded cysteine to the conserved J-encoded phenylalanine. The earlier analysis of a few hundred of the donors excluded any sequence lacking an unambiguous match to a single V gene segment. In an earlier analysis of 587 of the donors, V segments were called functional above 56.7% productive rearrangements and were called segregating when the between-donor standard deviation exceeded 5%. A statistical classification framework was built for diagnosing cytomegalovirus status from the catalog of TCR beta chain sequences. In a later analysis, TCR nucleotide sequences were compared against IMGT/GENE-DB human TR gene sequences so that V and J genes could be assigned. Using the TCRdist pipeline, a later analysis assigned CDR3 sequences along with most-parsimonious VDJ recombination scenarios. In a later analysis, each TCR beta chain was defined by its CDR3 amino acid sequence together with its V-gene family, and reads without a unique V-gene family were excluded. As a way to deal with suspected cross-contamination and a sequencing artifact, a later analysis dropped 450 to 700 nucleotide sequences that were highly shared and had low generation probability. In a later analysis, a clonal expansion index was calculated for each public chain from normalized within-repertoire ranks of inferred template counts. In a later analysis, generation probabilities were computed with a VDJ recombination model fitted to out-of-frame rearrangements, and the resulting probabilities were checked against IGoR. Hypergeometric tests were used in a later analysis to score TCR-TCR, TCR-HLA and TCR-CMV co-occurrence, with a repertoire-size bias correction applied to the TCR pairs. A later analysis estimated false discovery rates by permuting HLA or CMV assignments 20 times. In a later analysis, co-occurring TCRs were grouped using DBSCAN, and TCRdist sequence similarity was added for clustering within HLA-allele-positive subsets. For co-occurrence clustering, repertoires with fewer than 30,000 or more than 120,000 public chains were excluded, along with four or five repertoires with anomalous nucleotide sharing. Entries here come from immuneACCESS through TCRdb and include only in-frame sequences with V and J called. Some clones fail to appear in such tables; in the studies checked, an unresolved V gene covers under half of the shortfall, and the cause of the remainder is unknown. That table furnishes V, J and clone size, whereas the DNA furnished D and trimming. This sample holds some 170,000 clones; approximately 80% were observed only once. Jointly, the top ten make up 9% to 10% of the sample.

This sample is drawn from a study of cytomegalovirus exposure and HLA in healthy donors (TCRdb year 2017). Regarding the study in general: According to an earlier analysis of around 600 of the donors, 150 million to 200 million T cells yielded 90 million to 130 million unique TCR beta sequences and 276 Gb of sequence data. Donor age, sex, ethnicity and CMV serostatus were collected together with the repertoire data. An early release that covered more than 550 HLA-typed donors contained 300 to 350 gigabases of sequencing data and 65 million to 100 million unique TCR sequences. In addition to the first cohort of around 670 subjects, a separate validation cohort of around 110 different subjects was used. The aim of the study was to test whether cataloging public T cell receptors could identify signatures of past pathogen exposure. HLA typing included class I and class II loci at four-digit resolution. Typing coverage varied by locus: roughly 629-640 donors for A, B, C, DRB1 and DQB1; approximately 500 for DQA1; approximately 610 for DPA1; around 450 for DPB1. Because of strong linkage in the cohort, 5 or 6 DR-DQ haplotypes were treated as single units for association and clustering. A later analysis re-examined previously published TCR beta repertoires from just over 650 donors and added high-resolution HLA genotyping to investigate patterns of TCR occurrence. To decide whether each TCR beta V gene segment behaved as functional or pseudogenic, an earlier analysis of 587 of the donors relied on high-throughput TCR beta sequencing. Across 300 to 500 genotyped donors of the cohort, an average of approximately 200,000 unique TCR beta nucleotide sequences per donor were sequenced, and roughly a sixth of those sequences were non-productive. The T cell repertoires of under 750 subjects were profiled by immunosequencing and related to cytomegalovirus serostatus. Rather than drawing on any new phenotypic data, the later analysis identified candidate immune exposures from TCR beta sequences and the way those sequences occurred across donors. Genome-wide SNP genotypes for about 65% of the roughly 670 donors were used in a later genetic analysis, which treated that subset as a discovery cohort. The genetic ancestry cluster associated with self-reported Caucasian donors included around 76% of the roughly 400 genotyped donors. To predict cytomegalovirus infection status, the study brought together high-throughput TCR immunosequencing, statistical association of individual TCRs with disease status, and machine learning. All discovery cohort repertoires had been generated on a single sequencing platform. Broader findings and caveats from the paper: Because the 87-base-pair reads could not distinguish some IMGT-functional V segments, including TRBV6-2 and TRBV6-3, those segments were excluded. Presence/absence analyses assumed roughly uniform sequencing depth across donors, an assumption that may not hold. Only TCR beta chains were sequenced in this cohort, and the absence of alpha or paired-chain data limited detectable features. Because HLA typing was missing for some donors at each locus, association tests included only the typed subset. V-gene and J-gene trimming of TCR beta chains was associated with a missense DCLRE1C variant in a later genetic analysis, and the association was replicated in an independent cohort. An earlier analysis of approximately 500 of the donors showed that most TCR beta V segments appeared in productive rearrangements either about 87% or about 30% of the time, which broadly matched IMGT annotations. The classifier was reported to diagnose cytomegalovirus status with high specificity and sensitivity in both the original cohort and the validation cohort. It was suggested by the authors that the approach could potentially be generalized to other disease states and immunological phenotypes. When HLA alleles, especially DR and DQ, strongly co-occurred, TCR associations were difficult to assign to individual alleles. Roughly 15 rarely observed V segments, including chromosome 9 orphons, were excluded from the earlier analysis of about 610 of the donors because counts were too low. Specific HLA alleles were associated with 15,000 to 20,000 TCR beta sequences at a false discovery rate of 0.05 in a later analysis. While some public TCRs were present in many individuals, most TCR sequences turned up only very rarely across donors. Correlated functional status among segregating V segments might reflect linkage disequilibrium, but an unknown experimental factor could not be ruled out. Compared with equally common non-associated chains, HLA-associated TCR beta chains in a later analysis were more clonally expanded and had lower generation probabilities. A further reported finding was that TCR beta sequences accurately predicted the HLA-A and HLA-B alleles for most subjects in the first cohort. In vitro tests confirmed that a few of the cytomegalovirus-associated TCR beta chains recognize cytomegalovirus antigens. A total of roughly 160 TCR beta chains were listed by the study as associated with cytomegalovirus. CMV serostatus was the only immune exposure information available for the cohort. Most CMV-associated TCR beta chains appeared to be HLA-restricted in a later analysis, and the HLA associations seemed to be driven largely by CMV exposure. A cluster of highly shared sequence variants was judged likely to be a technical artifact of the sequencing pipeline. A later analysis found that TCR association rates varied across HLA loci, with DRB1 alleles showing the most associated TCRs and HLA-C alleles the fewest. Compared with the roughly 710-donor mean, donors in an Asian-associated ancestry cluster had fewer N-insertions in productive TCRs, according to a later genetic analysis. Several of the top co-occurrence clusters appeared to be linked to parvovirus B19, influenza, CMV and Epstein-Barr virus, according to a later analysis.

V loses 5 bases of germline sequence and J loses 3 bases, and the interval between the two ends is 7 bases. The CDR3 numbers 11 residues from cysteine through phenylalanine. Only the CDR3 DNA stays, 33 bases, in frame from base 1. CDR1 DFQATT and CDR2 SNEGSKA were looked up in the germline V gene (reference sequence). The cohort consisted of 600 to 750 healthy bone marrow donors. Cohort members were all nominally healthy when sampled, although unrecorded immune exposures were likely present. The donor was CMV seropositive and belonged to the group of 250 to 300 seropositive cohort members. Every donor gave a peripheral blood sample, and the peripheral blood mononuclear cells from that sample were used for TCR beta sequencing. The Qiagen DNeasy Blood Extraction Kit was used to extract genomic DNA from the blood cell samples.

The chain was built from TRBV20-1 and TRBJ1-1, with the identity of the D gene unclear. The origin of this receptor is a man aged 18 to 30 in good health and CMV-seropositive. What was sequenced was PBMCs. The CDR3: CSALGYTEAFF. The DNA is TGCAGTGCTCTCGGGTACACTGAAGCTTTCTTT.